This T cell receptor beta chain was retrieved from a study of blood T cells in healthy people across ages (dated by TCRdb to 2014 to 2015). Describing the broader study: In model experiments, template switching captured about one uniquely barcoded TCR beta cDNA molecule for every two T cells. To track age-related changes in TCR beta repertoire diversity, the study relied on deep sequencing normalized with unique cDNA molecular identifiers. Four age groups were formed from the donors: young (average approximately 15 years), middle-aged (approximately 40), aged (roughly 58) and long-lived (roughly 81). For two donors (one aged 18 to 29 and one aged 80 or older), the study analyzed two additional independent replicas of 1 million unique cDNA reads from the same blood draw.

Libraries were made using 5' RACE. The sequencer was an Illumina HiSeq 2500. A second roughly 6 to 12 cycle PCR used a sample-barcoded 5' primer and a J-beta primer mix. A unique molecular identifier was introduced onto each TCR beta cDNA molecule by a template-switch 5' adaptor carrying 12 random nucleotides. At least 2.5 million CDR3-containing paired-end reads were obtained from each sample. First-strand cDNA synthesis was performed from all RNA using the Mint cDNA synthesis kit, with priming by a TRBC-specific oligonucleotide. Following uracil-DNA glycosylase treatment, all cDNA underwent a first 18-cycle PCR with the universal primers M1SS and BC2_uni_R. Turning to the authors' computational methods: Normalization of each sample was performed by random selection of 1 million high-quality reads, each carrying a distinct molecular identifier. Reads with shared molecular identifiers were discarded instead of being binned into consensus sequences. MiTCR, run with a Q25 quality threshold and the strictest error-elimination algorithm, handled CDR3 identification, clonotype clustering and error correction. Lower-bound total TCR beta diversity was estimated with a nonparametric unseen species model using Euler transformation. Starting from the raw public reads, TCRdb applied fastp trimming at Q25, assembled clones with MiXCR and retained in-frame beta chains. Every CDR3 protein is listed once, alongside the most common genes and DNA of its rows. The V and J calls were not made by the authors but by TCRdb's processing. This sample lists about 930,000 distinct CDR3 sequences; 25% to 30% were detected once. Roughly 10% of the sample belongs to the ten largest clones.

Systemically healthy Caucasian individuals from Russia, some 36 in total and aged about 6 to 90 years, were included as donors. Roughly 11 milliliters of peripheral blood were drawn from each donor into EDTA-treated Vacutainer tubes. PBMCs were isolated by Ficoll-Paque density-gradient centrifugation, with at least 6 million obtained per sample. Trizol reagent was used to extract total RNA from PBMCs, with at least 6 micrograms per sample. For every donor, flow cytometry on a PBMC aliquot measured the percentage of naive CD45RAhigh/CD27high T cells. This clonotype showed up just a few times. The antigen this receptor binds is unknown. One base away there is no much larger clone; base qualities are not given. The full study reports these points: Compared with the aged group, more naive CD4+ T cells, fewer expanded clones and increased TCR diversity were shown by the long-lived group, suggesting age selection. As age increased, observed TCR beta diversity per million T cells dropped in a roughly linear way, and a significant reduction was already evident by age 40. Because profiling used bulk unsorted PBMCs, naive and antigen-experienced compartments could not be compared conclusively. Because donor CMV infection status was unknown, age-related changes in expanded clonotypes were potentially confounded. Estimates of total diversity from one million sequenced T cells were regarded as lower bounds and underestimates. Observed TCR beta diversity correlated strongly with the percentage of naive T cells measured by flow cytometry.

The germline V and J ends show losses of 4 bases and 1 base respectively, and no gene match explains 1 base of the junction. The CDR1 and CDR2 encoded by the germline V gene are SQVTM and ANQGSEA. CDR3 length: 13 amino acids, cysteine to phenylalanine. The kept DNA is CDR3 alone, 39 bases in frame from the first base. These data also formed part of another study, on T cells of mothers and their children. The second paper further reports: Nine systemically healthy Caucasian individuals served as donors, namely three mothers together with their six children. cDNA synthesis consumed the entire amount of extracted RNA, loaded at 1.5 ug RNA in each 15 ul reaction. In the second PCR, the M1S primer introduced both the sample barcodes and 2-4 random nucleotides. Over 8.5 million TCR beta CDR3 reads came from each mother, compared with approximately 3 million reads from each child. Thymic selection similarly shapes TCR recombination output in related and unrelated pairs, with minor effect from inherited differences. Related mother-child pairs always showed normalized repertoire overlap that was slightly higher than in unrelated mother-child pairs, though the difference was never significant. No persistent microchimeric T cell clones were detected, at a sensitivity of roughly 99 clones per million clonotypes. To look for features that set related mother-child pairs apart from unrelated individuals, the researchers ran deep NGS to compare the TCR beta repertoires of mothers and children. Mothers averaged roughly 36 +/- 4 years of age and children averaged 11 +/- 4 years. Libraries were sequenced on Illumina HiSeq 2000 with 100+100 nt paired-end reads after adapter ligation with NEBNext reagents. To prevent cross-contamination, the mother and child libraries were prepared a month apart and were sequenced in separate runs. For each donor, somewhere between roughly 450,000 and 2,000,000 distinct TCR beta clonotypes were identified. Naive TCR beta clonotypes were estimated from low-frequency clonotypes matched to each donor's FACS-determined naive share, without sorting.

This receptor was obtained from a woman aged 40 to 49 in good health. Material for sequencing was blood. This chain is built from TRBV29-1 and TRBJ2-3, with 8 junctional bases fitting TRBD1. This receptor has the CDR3 CSVGGQGTDTQYF. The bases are TGCAGCGTTGGGGGACAGGGCACAGATACGCAGTATTTT.